This record concerns one T cell receptor beta chain sequence. These data are taken from a study of blood T cell repertoires in COVID-19. Study background: Samples of COVID-19 (acute and convalescent) were obtained from the United States, Italy and Spain. The cDNA or gDNA used as material had been derived from T cells, B-cell-depleted T cells, or PBMCs.

Germline V gene lookup returns CDR1 SNHLY and CDR2 FYNNEI. This CDR3 is 13 amino acids long. V was clipped by 7 bases and J by 5 bases, with 14 bases between them. Original processing methods: Reference gene primers were amplified, and this amplification served to estimate nucleated cell counts. Only in-frame clones appear in the TCRdb table, and some are missing; sequencing was by immunoSEQ multiplex PCR. The D gene and trimming were derived from the DNA, and the V and J assignments and clone size from that table. The sample holds approximately 70,000 clones, almost 90% seen once. Sequenced sample: peripheral blood. The V call is TRBV2, the J call TRBJ2-5, with TRBD2 as a possible D gene (5 bases). This clonotype was obtained from a human donor in a cohort sampled during active COVID-19. This chain's CDR3 is CASKTLGGETQYF. The DNA of the CDR3 is TGTGCCAGCAAGACCCTTGGCGGGGAGACCCAGTACTTC.